The rows below give T cell receptor beta chains drawn from one sample of a study of PD-1 blockade in classical Hodgkin lymphoma. Repertoires were generated with immunoSEQ multiplex PCR, while TCRdb's copy carries only in-frame clones and drops some. This table has 65,000 to 95,000 clones, 89% appearing once. The sample was peripheral blood mononuclear cells (PBMCs), taken at baseline. These receptor sequences come from a human donor with classical Hodgkin lymphoma. CDR3s include the opening cysteine and the closing phenylalanine or tryptophan. The D gene is left open where the match is weak. A clone size is listed for some rows: how often the clone was seen (once, few, many), or a class if it is expanded.

DNA: TGCAGCGCCGGACAGGTCTACGAGCAGTACTTC
CDR3: CSAGQVYEQYF
V: TRBV29-1
size: NA
D: TRBD1
J: TRBJ2-7

DNA: TGTGCCAGCAGCTTAGAACGAGGTCAGCCCCAGCATTTT
CDR3: CASSLERGQPQHF
V: TRBV7-2
size: NA
D: NA
J: TRBJ1-5

DNA: TGTGCCAGCAGCTACGGGACTAGCGGGAGGGCCGCCACCGGGGAGCTGTTTTTT
CDR3: CASSYGTSGRAATGELFF
V: TRBV13
size: NA
D: TRBD2
J: TRBJ2-2

DNA: TGTGCCAGCTCACCACCGCCAGGGGGCTTTTATGGCTACACCTTC
CDR3: CASSPPPGGFYGYTF
V: TRBV18
size: NA
D: TRBD1
J: TRBJ1-2

DNA: TGTGCCAGCAGACGGACGGGGAATGAGCAGTTCTTC
CDR3: CASRRTGNEQFF
V: TRBV6-1
size: NA
D: NA
J: TRBJ2-1

DNA: TGTGCCAGCAGTTCCCCAGGGGGTAGCCCTAACTATGGCTACACCTTC
CDR3: CASSSPGGSPNYGYTF
V: TRBV6-5
size: NA
D: TRBD1
J: TRBJ1-2

DNA: TGTGCCAGCAGCTTAGCGAACTCCTACGAGCAGTACTTC
CDR3: CASSLANSYEQYF
V: TRBV13
size: NA
D: NA
J: TRBJ2-7

DNA: TGTGCCAGCAGCGCGCTCCGGGACAGGGGGCCATACGAGCAGTACTTC
CDR3: CASSALRDRGPYEQYF
V: TRBV11-2
size: NA
D: TRBD1
J: TRBJ2-7

DNA: TGTGCCAGCAAAAGACAGGGTGGGTCCTACGAGCAGTACTTC
CDR3: CASKRQGGSYEQYF
V: TRBV5-8
size: NA
D: TRBD1
J: TRBJ2-7

DNA: TGTGCCTGGAGTCCCGGACTAGCGGGTTACAATGAGCAGTTCTTC
CDR3: CAWSPGLAGYNEQFF
V: TRBV30
size: NA
D: TRBD2
J: TRBJ2-1

DNA: TGTGCCAGCAGCTTCCGGCCGGGGGTTCTGGGCACCGGGGAGCTGTTTTTT
CDR3: CASSFRPGVLGTGELFF
V: TRBV7-9
size: NA
D: NA
J: TRBJ2-2

DNA: TGTGCCAGCAGTGGTGCCAAGGGGGAGCCCCAGCATTTT
CDR3: CASSGAKGEPQHF
V: TRBV25-1
size: NA
D: NA
J: TRBJ1-5

DNA: TGTGCCAGCAGTTACGGGGCCCGGGAGACCCAGTACTTC
CDR3: CASSYGARETQYF
V: TRBV6-6
size: NA
D: NA
J: TRBJ2-5

DNA: TGTGCCAGCAGCAGCCAGGGGGACGAGCAGTACTTC
CDR3: CASSSQGDEQYF
V: TRBV13
size: NA
D: TRBD1
J: TRBJ2-7

DNA: TGCAGCGTTGAAATAAGTCTAGGGGTGGGAGAAAAACTGTTTTTT
CDR3: CSVEISLGVGEKLFF
V: TRBV29-1
size: NA
D: NA
J: TRBJ1-4

DNA: TGTGCCAGCTCACCCCGCCGGACAGACTATGGCTACACCTTC
CDR3: CASSPRRTDYGYTF
V: TRBV18
size: NA
D: NA
J: TRBJ1-2

DNA: TGTGCCAGCACTTACCCCAACAGGGAAGGGGGCTACACCTTC
CDR3: CASTYPNREGGYTF
V: TRBV19
size: NA
D: NA
J: TRBJ1-2

DNA: TGTGCCAGCAGTGAAGACCTAGCGGCCTACAATGAGCAGTTCTTC
CDR3: CASSEDLAAYNEQFF
V: TRBV2
size: NA
D: TRBD2
J: TRBJ2-1

DNA: TGTGCCAGAGGGACTAGTTACAATGAGCAGTTCTTC
CDR3: CARGTSYNEQFF
V: TRBV2
size: NA
D: TRBD2
J: TRBJ2-1

DNA: TGTGCCAGCAGAATAGGGGGGAGCAGGGAGTATGGCTACACCTTC
CDR3: CASRIGGSREYGYTF
V: TRBV28
size: once
D: NA
J: TRBJ1-2

DNA: TGTGCCAGCAGTTACTCGAGGGCCATCATGAACACTGAAGCTTTCTTT
CDR3: CASSYSRAIMNTEAFF
V: TRBV6-5
size: NA
D: NA
J: TRBJ1-1

DNA: TGTGCCTGGAGTCTCGACAGGGGGGACACTGAAGCTTTCTTT
CDR3: CAWSLDRGDTEAFF
V: TRBV30
size: NA
D: TRBD1
J: TRBJ1-1

DNA: TGTGCCAGCAGGACGACAGGAAGTCTTGGAGAGACCCAGTACTTC
CDR3: CASRTTGSLGETQYF
V: TRBV6-5
size: NA
D: NA
J: TRBJ2-5

DNA: TGTGCCAGTAGTAAACGGACTAGCGGGAGGCCCAATGAGCAGTTCTTC
CDR3: CASSKRTSGRPNEQFF
V: TRBV19
size: NA
D: TRBD2
J: TRBJ2-1

DNA: TGTGCCAGCAGCTTGTTTGGGGACGAGCAGTACTTC
CDR3: CASSLFGDEQYF
V: TRBV5-6
size: few
D: NA
J: TRBJ2-7

DNA: TGTGCCAGCAGTTACTCCCCGCTGAGGGGGAACACTGAAGCTTTCTTT
CDR3: CASSYSPLRGNTEAFF
V: TRBV6-5
size: NA
D: NA
J: TRBJ1-1

DNA: TGTGCCAGCACCCAAAGGAATACGGCCTACGAGCAGTACTTC
CDR3: CASTQRNTAYEQYF
V: TRBV28
size: NA
D: NA
J: TRBJ2-7

DNA: TGTGCCAGCAGTAGGGACATCGGACTAGCGGGAGTCTTCGAGCAGTACTTC
CDR3: CASSRDIGLAGVFEQYF
V: TRBV2
size: NA
D: TRBD2
J: TRBJ2-7

DNA: TGTGCCAGTAGTTACGAGGACAGGGACTATGGCTACACCTTC
CDR3: CASSYEDRDYGYTF
V: TRBV19
size: NA
D: TRBD1
J: TRBJ1-2

DNA: TGCGCCAGCAGCTTGGATCCGGGGCTCGTCACCGGGGAGCTGTTTTTT
CDR3: CASSLDPGLVTGELFF
V: TRBV5-1
size: NA
D: NA
J: TRBJ2-2

DNA: TGTGCCAGCAGCTCATCCGGAGACGGTTACCTCTACGAGCAGTACTTC
CDR3: CASSSSGDGYLYEQYF
V: TRBV5-5
size: NA
D: NA
J: TRBJ2-7

DNA: TGCAGCGTTGAGTGGGAGAGACTAGCGGGAGAATCCTACGAGCAGTACTTC
CDR3: CSVEWERLAGESYEQYF
V: TRBV29-1
size: NA
D: TRBD2
J: TRBJ2-7

DNA: TGCAGCGTTGTCAAACCTCCAGCTAACTATGGCTACACCTTC
CDR3: CSVVKPPANYGYTF
V: TRBV29-1
size: NA
D: NA
J: TRBJ1-2

DNA: TGTGCCAGCAATCCGGGGGCGCGAACTGAAGCTTTCTTT
CDR3: CASNPGARTEAFF
V: TRBV6-1
size: NA
D: NA
J: TRBJ1-1

DNA: TGTGCCAGCACTAAGGACAGGGATCAGCCCCAGCATTTT
CDR3: CASTKDRDQPQHF
V: TRBV6-5
size: few
D: TRBD1
J: TRBJ1-5

DNA: TGTGCCTGGACCAGGAGCGGGAGGAGATACCAAGAGACCCAGTACTTC
CDR3: CAWTRSGRRYQETQYF
V: TRBV30
size: few
D: TRBD2
J: TRBJ2-5

DNA: TGTGCCAGCAGCCCCGGGGCGACGACAGATACGCAGTATTTT
CDR3: CASSPGATTDTQYF
V: TRBV7-4
size: once
D: NA
J: TRBJ2-3

DNA: TGTGCCAGCTCACCTGCCAGGGGGGATCAGCCCCAGCATTTT
CDR3: CASSPARGDQPQHF
V: TRBV18
size: NA
D: TRBD1
J: TRBJ1-5

DNA: TGTGCCAGCAGCCATAAACGGGGGGCCTACGAGCAGTACTTC
CDR3: CASSHKRGAYEQYF
V: TRBV14
size: NA
D: TRBD2
J: TRBJ2-7

DNA: TGTGCCAGCAGCTTAGCCCGGACAGGGGGCCGTAGCAATCAGCCCCAGCATTTT
CDR3: CASSLARTGGRSNQPQHF
V: TRBV7-9
size: NA
D: TRBD1
J: TRBJ1-5

DNA: TGTGCCAGCAGCTTAGCAGGGGAAGGGACCGACGGCTACACCTTC
CDR3: CASSLAGEGTDGYTF
V: TRBV7-9
size: once
D: NA
J: TRBJ1-2

DNA: TGTGCCAGCAGCTTAGGGCGTGGGGGAAACTCCTACGAGCAGTACTTC
CDR3: CASSLGRGGNSYEQYF
V: TRBV7-9
size: NA
D: NA
J: TRBJ2-7

DNA: TGTGCCAGCAGCCAAGTGGTGGCCGGGGAGCTGTTTTTT
CDR3: CASSQVVAGELFF
V: TRBV14
size: NA
D: NA
J: TRBJ2-2